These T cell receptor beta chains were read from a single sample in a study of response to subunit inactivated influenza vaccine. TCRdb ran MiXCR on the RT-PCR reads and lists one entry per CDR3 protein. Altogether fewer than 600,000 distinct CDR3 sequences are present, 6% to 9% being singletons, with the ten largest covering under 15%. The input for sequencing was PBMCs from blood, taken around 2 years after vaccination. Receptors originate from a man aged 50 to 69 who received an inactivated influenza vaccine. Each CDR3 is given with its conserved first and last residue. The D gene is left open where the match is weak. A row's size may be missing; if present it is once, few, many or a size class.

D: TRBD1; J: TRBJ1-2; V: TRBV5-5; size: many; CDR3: CASSPTGAYGYTF; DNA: TGTGCCAGCAGCCCGACAGGGGCCTACGGCTACACCTTC
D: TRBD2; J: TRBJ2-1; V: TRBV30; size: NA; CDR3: CAWSRAGTSQFF; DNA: TGTGCCTGGAGTAGAGCCGGGACTAGTCAGTTCTTC
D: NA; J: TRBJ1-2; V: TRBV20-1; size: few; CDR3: CSAAGVNYGYTF; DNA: TGCAGCGCCGCGGGGGTTAACTATGGCTACACCTTC
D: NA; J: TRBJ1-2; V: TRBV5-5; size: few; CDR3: CASKLLTGNSDGYTF; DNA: TGTGCCAGCAAACTACTGACAGGAAATTCCGATGGCTACACCTTC
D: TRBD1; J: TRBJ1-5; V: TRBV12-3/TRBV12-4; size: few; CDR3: CASSRGTKGQPQHF; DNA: TGTGCCAGCAGCAGGGGGACAAAGGGTCAGCCCCAGCATTTT
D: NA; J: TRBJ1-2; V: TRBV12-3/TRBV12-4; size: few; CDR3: CASSSGLGYTF; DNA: TGTGCCAGCAGTTCCGGCCTTGGCTACACCTTC
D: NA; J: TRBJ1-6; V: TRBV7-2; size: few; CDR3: CASSLSGYNSPLHF; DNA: TGTGCCAGCAGCTTAAGCGGGTATAATTCACCCCTCCACTTT
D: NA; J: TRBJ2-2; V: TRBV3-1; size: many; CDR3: CASEGFQGELFF; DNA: TGTGCCAGCGAGGGGTTTCAGGGGGAGCTGTTTTTT
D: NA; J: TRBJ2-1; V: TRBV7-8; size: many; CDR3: CASSLAGLGQSSYNEQFF; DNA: TGTGCCAGCAGCTTAGCGGGTCTCGGACAGAGCTCCTACAATGAGCAGTTCTTC
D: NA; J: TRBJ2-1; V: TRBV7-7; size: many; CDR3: CASSPITGHNEQFF; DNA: TGTGCCAGCAGCCCAATCACGGGCCACAATGAGCAGTTCTTC
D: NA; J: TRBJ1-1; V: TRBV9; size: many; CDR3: CASSVEARANTEAFF; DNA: TGTGCCAGCAGCGTAGAAGCCAGGGCCAACACTGAAGCTTTCTTT
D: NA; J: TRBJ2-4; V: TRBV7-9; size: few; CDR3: CASSVDRLAKNIQYF; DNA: TGTGCCAGCAGCGTGGACAGACTAGCCAAAAACATTCAGTACTTC
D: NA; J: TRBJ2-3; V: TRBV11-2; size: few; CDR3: CASSSGPRDTQYF; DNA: TGTGCCAGCAGCTCCGGACCCAGAGATACGCAGTATTTT
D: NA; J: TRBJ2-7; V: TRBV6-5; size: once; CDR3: CASSYSRGRAEQYF; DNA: TGTGCCAGCAGTTACTCACGGGGCAGGGCCGAGCAGTACTTC
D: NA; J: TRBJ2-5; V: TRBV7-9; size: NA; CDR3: CASSSELGRRQGETQYF; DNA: TGTGCCAGCAGCTCGGAACTTGGGCGTAGGCAGGGCGAGACCCAGTACTTC
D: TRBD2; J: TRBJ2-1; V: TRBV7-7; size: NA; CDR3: CASSKATSGAIGAYNEQFF; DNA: TGTGCCAGCAGCAAGGCCACTAGCGGGGCGATAGGGGCCTACAATGAGCAGTTCTTC
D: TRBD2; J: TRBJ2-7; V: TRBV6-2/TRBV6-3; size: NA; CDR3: CASSYGLSGRAPYEQYF; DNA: TGTGCCAGCAGTTACGGATTGTCCGGGAGGGCCCCCTACGAGCAGTACTTC
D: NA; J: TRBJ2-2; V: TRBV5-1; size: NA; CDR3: CASSLQGFNRNGELFF; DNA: TGCGCCAGCAGCTTGCAAGGTTTCAATCGGAACGGGGAGCTGTTTTTT
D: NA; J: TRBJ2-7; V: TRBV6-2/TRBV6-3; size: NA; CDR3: CASSQGQRGISYEQYF; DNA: TGTGCCAGCAGTCAGGGACAGCGGGGGATTTCCTACGAGCAGTACTTC
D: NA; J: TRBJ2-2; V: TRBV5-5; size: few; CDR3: CASSLEAAPNTGELFF; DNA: TGTGCCAGCAGCCTGGAGGCAGCTCCTAACACCGGGGAGCTGTTTTTT
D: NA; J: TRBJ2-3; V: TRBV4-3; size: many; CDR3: CASSQGAGGKWADTQYF; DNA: TGCGCCAGCAGCCAAGGGGCAGGAGGGAAATGGGCAGATACGCAGTATTTT
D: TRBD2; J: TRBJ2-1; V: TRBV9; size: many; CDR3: CASSTSGSSYNEQFF; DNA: TGCGCCAGTTCGACTAGCGGGAGCTCCTACAATGAGCAGTTCTTC
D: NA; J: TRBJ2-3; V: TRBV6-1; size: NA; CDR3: CASRAGQLSTDTQYF; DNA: TGTGCCAGCAGAGCGGGACAACTCAGCACAGATACGCAGTATTTT
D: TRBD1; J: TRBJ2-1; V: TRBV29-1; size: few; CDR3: CSVAQGPPSSYNEQFF; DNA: TGCAGCGTGGCACAGGGGCCCCCCTCCTCCTACAATGAGCAGTTCTTC
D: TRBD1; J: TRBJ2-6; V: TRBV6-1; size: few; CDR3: CASRGQGETGANVLTF; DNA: TGTGCCAGCAGGGGACAGGGAGAAACTGGGGCCAACGTCCTGACTTTC
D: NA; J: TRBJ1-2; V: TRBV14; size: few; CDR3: CASSQDSRAYGYTF; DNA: TGTGCCAGCAGCCAAGATAGCCGGGCCTATGGCTACACCTTC
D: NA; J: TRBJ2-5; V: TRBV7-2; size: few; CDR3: CASSFSGGLGSETQYF; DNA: TGTGCCAGCAGCTTTAGTGGCGGATTGGGGTCGGAGACCCAGTACTTC
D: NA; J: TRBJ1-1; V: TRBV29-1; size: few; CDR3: CSVTGLVTEAFF; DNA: TGCAGCGTTACGGGGCTTGTCACTGAAGCTTTCTTT
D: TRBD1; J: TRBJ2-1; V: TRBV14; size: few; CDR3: CASSQAARQGEQFF; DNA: TGTGCCAGCAGCCAAGCTGCGCGACAGGGTGAGCAGTTCTTC
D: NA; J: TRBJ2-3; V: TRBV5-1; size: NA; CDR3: CASSPASPSTDTQYF; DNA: TGCGCCAGCAGCCCGGCTAGCCCTAGCACAGATACGCAGTATTTT
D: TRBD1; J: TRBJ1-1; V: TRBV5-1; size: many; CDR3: CASSDRGHMNTEAFF; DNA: TGCGCCAGCAGCGACAGGGGACACATGAACACTGAAGCTTTCTTT
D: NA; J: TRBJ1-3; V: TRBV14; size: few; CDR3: CASSHQYSSGNTIYF; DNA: TGTGCCAGCAGCCACCAGTACAGCTCTGGAAACACCATATATTTT